A single sample is the source of the 5 T cell receptor beta chains below, sequenced in a study of PD-1 blockade in classical Hodgkin lymphoma. TCRdb's copy holds only in-frame clones and misses some; the assay was immunoSEQ multiplex PCR. Here the sample spans about 24,000 clones, more than 65% being singletons. Sample time point: cycle 4 day 1 (C4D1), after more than five weeks of nivolumab. Every one of the patients relapsed after autologous stem cell transplantation (brentuximab vedotin exposure was variable). This material consisted of peripheral blood mononuclear cells (PBMCs), taken before the fourth cycle of nivolumab. The receptors stem from a human donor with classical Hodgkin lymphoma.

This clone has just one count. The rearrangement joins TRBV5-1 to TRBJ1-1; TRBD1 aligns across 8 bases. CDR3 length equals 14 residues. CDR1 and CDR2 from the germline V gene are SGHRS and YFSETQ. V lost 1 base and J lost 5; bases outside the gene matches: 4. CDR3 sequence (DNA): TGCGCCAGCAGCTTGAGGACAGGGAATACTGAAGCTTTCTTT. This codes for CASSLRTGNTEAFF.

This clone was recorded only once. The rearrangement links TRBV28 to TRBJ2-1; either TRBD1 or TRBD2 may supply D (7 bases each). V lost 7 bases, J lost 3 bases, and 25 bases lay in between. Germline CDR1 MDHEN, CDR2 SYDVKM. The CDR3 extends over 18 amino acids. This CDR3 is CASIGAQGGTMDYNEQFF. In nucleotides, the CDR3 is TGTGCCAGCATTGGGGCGCAGGGGGGGACTATGGACTACAATGAGCAGTTCTTC.

This clone was detected only a few times. This chain uses TRBV7-2 with TRBJ2-3; maybe TRBD2 (6 bases). The CDR3 length is 14 residues. Germline CDR1 reads SGHTA; CDR2 reads FQGNSA. The germline V and J ends were trimmed by 7 bases and 4 bases, with 15 bases remaining between them. CDR3 loop: CASNPGVYADTQYF. The CDR3 DNA sequence: TGTGCCAGCAATCCGGGAGTCTATGCAGATACGCAGTATTTT.

The CDR3 sequence is CASSQEALYEQYF. In DNA form, the CDR3 reads TGCGCCAGCAGCCAAGAAGCACTTTACGAGCAGTACTTC. This chain links TRBV4-1 with TRBJ2-7; D not resolved. The CDR3 has 13 amino acids. Trimming stripped 0 bases from V and 4 bases from J, with 7 bases between. CDR1 and CDR2 from the germline V gene are MGHRA and YSYEKL.

This clone was seen a few times. The chain employs TRBV5-1 and TRBJ2-7, with TRBD2 matching over 12 bases. Germline CDR1 SGHRS, CDR2 YFSETQ. This CDR3 spans 22 amino acids. After removal of 4 bases from V and 0 bases from J, the junction contained 23 bases not matched to a gene. The CDR3 region is CASSLDTFPPTAGLAGSYEQYF. The CDR3 DNA reads TGCGCCAGCAGCCTGGACACGTTCCCTCCGACCGCGGGACTAGCGGGCTCCTACGAGCAGTACTTC.